The clone carrying this T cell receptor (beta chain) was detected a few times. The antigen is unknown. The source of the sample is a study of CD8 T cells in ankylosing spondylitis. Per the germline V gene, CDR1 is DFQATT and CDR2 is SNEGSKA (reference sequence). Trimming took 5 bases from V and 2 from J, leaving 16 bases between them. CDR3 size: 14 residues. Study-level findings and limits: Ankylosing spondylitis blood appeared to carry a characteristic TCR beta motif of several highly homologous variants. According to the report, clones linked to the disease were significantly enriched in matched synovial fluid samples taken from ankylosing spondylitis patients.

Quantitative 5'-RACE was performed with molecular barcodes, and it yielded the TCR beta libraries. TCRdb reprocessed the 5' RACE reads with MiXCR, giving one entry per CDR3 protein. The sample contains hundreds of thousands of distinct CDR3 sequences, approximately 12% of which appear only once. The receptor was isolated from a male donor with ankylosing spondylitis. The sequenced material came from blood, either unsorted or a sorted T cell fraction (not recorded which). The genes are TRBV20-1 and TRBJ2-7; possible D gene TRBD2, 5 bases. CDR3 sequence (DNA): TGCAGTGCTTCCGAGGGTGTCGGGCCCTACGAGCAGTACTTC. This codes for CSASEGVGPYEQYF.